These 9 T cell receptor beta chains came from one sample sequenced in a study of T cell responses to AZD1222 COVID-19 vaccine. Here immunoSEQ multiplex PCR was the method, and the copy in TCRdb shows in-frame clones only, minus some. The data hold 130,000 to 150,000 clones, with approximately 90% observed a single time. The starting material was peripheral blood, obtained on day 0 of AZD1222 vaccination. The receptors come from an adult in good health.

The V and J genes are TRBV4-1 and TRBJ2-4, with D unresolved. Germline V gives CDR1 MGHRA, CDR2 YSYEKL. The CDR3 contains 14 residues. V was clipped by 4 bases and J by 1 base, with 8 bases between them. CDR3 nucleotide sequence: TGCGCCAGCAGCCCCCCCCTCGCCAAAAACATTCAGTACTTC. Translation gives CASSPPLAKNIQYF.

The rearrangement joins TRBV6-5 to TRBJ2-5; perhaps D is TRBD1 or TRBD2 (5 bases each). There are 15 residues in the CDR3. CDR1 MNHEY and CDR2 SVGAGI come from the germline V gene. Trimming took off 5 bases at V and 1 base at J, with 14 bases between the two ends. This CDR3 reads CASSHMTRGQETQYF. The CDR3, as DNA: TGTGCCAGCAGTCACATGACGAGGGGCCAAGAGACCCAGTACTTC.

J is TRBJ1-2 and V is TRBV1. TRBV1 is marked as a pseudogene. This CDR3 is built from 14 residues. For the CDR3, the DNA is TGCACCCCAGCTTGGGGGGGTCCTTCCGGAGGCTACACCTTC. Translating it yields CTPAWGGPSGGYTF.

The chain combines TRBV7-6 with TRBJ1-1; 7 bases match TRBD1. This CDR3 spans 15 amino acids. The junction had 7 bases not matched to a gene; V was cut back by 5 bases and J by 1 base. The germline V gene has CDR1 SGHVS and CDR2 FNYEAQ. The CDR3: CASSRPGGANTEAFF. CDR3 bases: TGTGCCAGCAGCCGACCAGGGGGGGCGAACACTGAAGCTTTCTTT.

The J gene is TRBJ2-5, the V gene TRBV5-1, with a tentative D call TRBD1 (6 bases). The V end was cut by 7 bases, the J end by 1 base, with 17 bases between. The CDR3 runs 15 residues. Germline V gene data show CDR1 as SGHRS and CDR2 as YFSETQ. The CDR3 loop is CASRVGTIPQETQYF. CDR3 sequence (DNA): TGCGCCAGCCGGGTGGGGACAATCCCCCAAGAGACCCAGTACTTC.

For the CDR3, the DNA is TGTGCCAGCAGTTACTCTGGAGGTGTCGGGGGGGATCAGCCCCAGCATTTT. Protein sequence: CASSYSGGVGGDQPQHF. V usage is TRBV6-2 or TRBV6-3 and J usage is TRBJ1-5, with D possibly being TRBD1 (5 bases). The CDR3 contains 17 residues. Germline CDR1 and CDR2: MNHEY and SVGEGT. Deletions cut 0 bases from V and 5 bases from J, with 17 bases between.

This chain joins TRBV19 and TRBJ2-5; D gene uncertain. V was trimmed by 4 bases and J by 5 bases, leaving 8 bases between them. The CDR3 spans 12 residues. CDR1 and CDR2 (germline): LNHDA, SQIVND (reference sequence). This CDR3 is CASSKVGETQYF. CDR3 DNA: TGTGCCAGTAGTAAGGTAGGGGAGACCCAGTACTTC.

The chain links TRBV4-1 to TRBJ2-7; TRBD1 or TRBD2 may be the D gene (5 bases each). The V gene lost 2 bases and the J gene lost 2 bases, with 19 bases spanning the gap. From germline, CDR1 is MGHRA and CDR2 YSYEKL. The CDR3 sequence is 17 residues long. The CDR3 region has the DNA TGCGCCAGCAGCCAACAGGCCCGGGACCTAACGCCCTACGAGCAGTACTTC. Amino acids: CASSQQARDLTPYEQYF.

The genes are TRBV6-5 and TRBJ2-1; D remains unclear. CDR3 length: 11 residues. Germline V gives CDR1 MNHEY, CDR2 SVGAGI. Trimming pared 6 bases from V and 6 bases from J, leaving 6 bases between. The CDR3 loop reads CASRRSNEQFF. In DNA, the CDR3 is TGTGCCAGCAGAAGGAGCAATGAGCAGTTCTTC.